The clone carrying this T cell receptor beta chain showed up just a few times. This record comes from a study of blood T cell repertoires in COVID-19. Study background: The samples span acute and convalescent COVID-19 from the United States, Italy and Spain. PBMCs, B-cell-depleted T cells, or T cells were the source of the cDNA or gDNA that made up the material.

The ends were cut back, 3 bases at V and 5 bases at J, with 14 bases in the middle. This CDR3 region has 14 residues. Looked up from germline, CDR1 is DFQATT and CDR2 is SNEGSKA (reference sequence). Per the original methods: Reference gene primer amplification in the assay estimated nucleated cell counts. The data were produced by immunoSEQ multiplex PCR, yet TCRdb's version contains in-frame clones alone and is incomplete. From that table come the V and J calls and clone size; the DNA was used to work out D and trimming. Of around 200,000 clones in the sample, roughly nine tenths were seen once. The receptor's source is a woman aged 40 to 50 with acute COVID-19. Sequencing was carried out using PBMCs or T cells enriched from blood (not recorded which). V and J are TRBV20-1 and TRBJ2-1; weak D call: TRBD1 (6 bases). The CDR3 loop reads CSASLETGHNEQFF. As DNA, the CDR3 is TGCAGTGCTAGTTTGGAGACAGGACACAATGAGCAGTTCTTC.